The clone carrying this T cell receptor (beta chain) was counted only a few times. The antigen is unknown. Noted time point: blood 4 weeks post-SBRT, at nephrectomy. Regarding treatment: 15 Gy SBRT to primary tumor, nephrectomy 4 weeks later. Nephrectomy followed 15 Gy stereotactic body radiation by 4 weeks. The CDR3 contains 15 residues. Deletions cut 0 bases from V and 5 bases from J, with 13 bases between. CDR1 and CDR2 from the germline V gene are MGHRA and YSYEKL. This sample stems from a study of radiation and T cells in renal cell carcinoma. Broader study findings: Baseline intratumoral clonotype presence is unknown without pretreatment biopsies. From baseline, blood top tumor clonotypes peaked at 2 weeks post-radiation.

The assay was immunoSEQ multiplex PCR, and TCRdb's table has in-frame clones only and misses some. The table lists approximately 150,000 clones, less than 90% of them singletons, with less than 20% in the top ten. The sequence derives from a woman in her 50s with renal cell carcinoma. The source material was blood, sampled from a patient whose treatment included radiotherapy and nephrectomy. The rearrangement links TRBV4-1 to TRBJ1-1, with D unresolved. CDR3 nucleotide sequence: TGCGCCAGCAGCCAAGACAACTCAGGAGGGACTGAAGCTTTCTTT. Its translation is CASSQDNSGGTEAFF.